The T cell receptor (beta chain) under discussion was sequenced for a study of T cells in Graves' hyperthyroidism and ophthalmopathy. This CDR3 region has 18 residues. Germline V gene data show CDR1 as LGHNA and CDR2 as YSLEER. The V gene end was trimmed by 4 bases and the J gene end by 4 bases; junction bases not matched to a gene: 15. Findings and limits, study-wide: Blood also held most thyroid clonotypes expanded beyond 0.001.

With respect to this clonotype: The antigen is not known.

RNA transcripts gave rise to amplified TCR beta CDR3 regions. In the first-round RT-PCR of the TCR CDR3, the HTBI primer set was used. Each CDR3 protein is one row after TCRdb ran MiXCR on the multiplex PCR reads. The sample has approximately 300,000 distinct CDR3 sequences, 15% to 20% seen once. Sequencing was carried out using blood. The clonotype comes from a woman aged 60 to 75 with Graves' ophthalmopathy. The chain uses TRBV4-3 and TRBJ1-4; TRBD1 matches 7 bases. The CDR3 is CASSRDTPRQGFNEKLFF. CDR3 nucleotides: TGCGCCAGCAGCCGAGACACCCCCCGACAGGGATTTAATGAAAAACTGTTTTTT.